This T cell receptor beta chain was captured by sequencing in a study of chemoradiotherapy in HPV16-positive cancers. Findings of the study overall: Non-HPV-specific T cells did not expand in tumors during treatment, whereas candidate HPV-specific clones and E7-related motifs did.

Libraries were prepared by immunoSEQ multiplex PCR; TCRdb keeps only in-frame clonotypes and omits some of them. The sample has approximately 6,200 clones; roughly 88% are singletons. A remark on this clone: Antigen: not known.

Repertoires were sampled repeatedly during chemoradiotherapy. CDR1 is SGHRS, CDR2 YFSETQ, per germline. The J segment lost 0 bases and the V segment lost 6 bases, leaving 8 bases of the junction unmatched. The CDR3 is 15 residues long. The chain couples TRBV5-1 to TRBJ1-1; 7 bases are a match to TRBD1. The source is a human donor with HPV-associated anogenital cancer. The material sequenced was blood, taken from a patient who underwent chemoradiotherapy. The CDR3 DNA follows: TGCGCCAGCACCCCAGGGGGGGGGCTGAACACTGAAGCTTTCTTT. It translates to CASTPGGGLNTEAFF.